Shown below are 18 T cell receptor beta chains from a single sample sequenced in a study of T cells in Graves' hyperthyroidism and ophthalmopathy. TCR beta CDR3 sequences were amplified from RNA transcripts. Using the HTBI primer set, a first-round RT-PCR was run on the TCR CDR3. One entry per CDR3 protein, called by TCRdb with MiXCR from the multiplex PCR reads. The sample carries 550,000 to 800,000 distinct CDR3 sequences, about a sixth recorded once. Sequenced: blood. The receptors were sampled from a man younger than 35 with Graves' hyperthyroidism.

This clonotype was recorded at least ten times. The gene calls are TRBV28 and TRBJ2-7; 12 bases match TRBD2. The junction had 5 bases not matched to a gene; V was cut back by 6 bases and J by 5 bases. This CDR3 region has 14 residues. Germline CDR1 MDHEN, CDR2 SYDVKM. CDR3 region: CASSSSGRADEQYF. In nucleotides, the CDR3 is TGTGCCAGCAGCTCTAGCGGGAGGGCCGACGAGCAGTACTTC.

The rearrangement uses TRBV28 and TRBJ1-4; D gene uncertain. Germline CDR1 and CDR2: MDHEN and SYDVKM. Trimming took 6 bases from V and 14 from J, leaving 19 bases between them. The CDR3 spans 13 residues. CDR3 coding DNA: TGTGCCAGCAGCCTGAGCCGTGTATTTCATCTGTTTTTT. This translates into CASSLSRVFHLFF.

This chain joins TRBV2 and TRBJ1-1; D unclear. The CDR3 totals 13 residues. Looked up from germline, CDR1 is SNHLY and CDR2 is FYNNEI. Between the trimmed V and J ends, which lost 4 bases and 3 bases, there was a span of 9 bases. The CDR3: CASSVVRDTEAFF. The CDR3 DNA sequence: TGTGCCAGCAGTGTGGTCCGTGACACTGAAGCTTTCTTT. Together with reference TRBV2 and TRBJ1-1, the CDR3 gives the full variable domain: EPEVTQTPSHQVTQMGQEVILRCVPISNHLYFYWYRQILGQKVEFLVSFYNNEISEKSEIFDDQFSVERPDGSNFTLKIRSTKLEDSAMYFCASSVVRDTEAFFGQGTRLTVV.

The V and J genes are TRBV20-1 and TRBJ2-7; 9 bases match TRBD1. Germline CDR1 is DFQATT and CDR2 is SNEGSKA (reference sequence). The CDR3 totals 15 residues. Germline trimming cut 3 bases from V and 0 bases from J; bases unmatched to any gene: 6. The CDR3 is CSASGQGSSSYEQYF. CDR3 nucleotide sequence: TGCAGTGCTAGCGGACAGGGGTCGAGCTCCTACGAGCAGTACTTC.

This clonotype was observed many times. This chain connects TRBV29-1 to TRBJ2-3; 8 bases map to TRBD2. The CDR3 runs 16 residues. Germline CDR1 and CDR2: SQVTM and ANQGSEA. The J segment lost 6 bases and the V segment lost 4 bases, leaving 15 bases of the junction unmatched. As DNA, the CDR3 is TGCAGCGTTGGAAACCGTTTGAGCGGGAGCCGGGATACGCAGTATTTT. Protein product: CSVGNRLSGSRDTQYF.

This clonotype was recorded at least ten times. The CDR3 sequence: CASSVTDKETQYF. In DNA, the CDR3 is TGTGCCAGCAGTGTGACAGATAAAGAGACCCAGTACTTC. The chain carries TRBV6-1 and TRBJ2-5; D might be TRBD1 (5 bases). The germline CDR1 and CDR2 sequences are MNHNS and SASEGT. The CDR3 is made up of 13 amino acids. V gave up 4 bases and J gave up 3 bases, with 9 bases separating them.

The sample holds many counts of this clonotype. The CDR3 bases are TGCAGTGCTAGAGACCCCAAGGGGGGAGGCACTGAAGCTTTCTTT. Its translation: CSARDPKGGGTEAFF. This chain uses TRBV20-1 with TRBJ1-1; perhaps TRBD1 as D (6 bases). In germline, CDR1 is DFQATT, CDR2 SNEGSKA (reference sequence). Trimming took 0 bases from V and 4 from J, leaving 15 bases between them. The CDR3 totals 15 residues.

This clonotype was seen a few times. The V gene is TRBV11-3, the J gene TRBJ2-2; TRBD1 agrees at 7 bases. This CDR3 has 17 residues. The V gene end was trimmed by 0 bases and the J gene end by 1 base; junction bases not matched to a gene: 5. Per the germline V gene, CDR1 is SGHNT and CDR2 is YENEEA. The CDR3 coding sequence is TGTGCCAGCAGCTTAGATAGGGGGCGGAGGAACACCGGGGAGCTGTTTTTT. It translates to CASSLDRGRRNTGELFF.

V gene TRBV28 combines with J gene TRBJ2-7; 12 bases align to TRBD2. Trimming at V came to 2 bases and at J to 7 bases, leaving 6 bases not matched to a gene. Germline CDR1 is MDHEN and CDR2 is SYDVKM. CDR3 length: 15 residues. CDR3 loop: CASSLASGRGGEQYF. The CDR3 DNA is TGTGCCAGCAGTTTAGCTAGCGGGAGGGGGGGAGAGCAGTACTTC.

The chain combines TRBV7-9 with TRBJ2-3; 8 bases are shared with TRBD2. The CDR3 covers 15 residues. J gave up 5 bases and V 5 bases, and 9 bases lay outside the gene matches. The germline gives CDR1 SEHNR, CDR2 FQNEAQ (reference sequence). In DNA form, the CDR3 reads TGTGCCAGCAGCCGGCGGGAGGCCCGGGGAGATACGCAGTATTTT. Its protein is CASSRREARGDTQYF. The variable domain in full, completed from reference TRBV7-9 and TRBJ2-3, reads DTGVSQNPRHKITKRGQNVTFRCDPISEHNRLYWYRQTLGQGPEFLTYFQNEAQLEKSRLLSDRFSAERPKGSFSTLEIQRTEQGDSAMYLCASSRREARGDTQYFGPGTRLTVL.

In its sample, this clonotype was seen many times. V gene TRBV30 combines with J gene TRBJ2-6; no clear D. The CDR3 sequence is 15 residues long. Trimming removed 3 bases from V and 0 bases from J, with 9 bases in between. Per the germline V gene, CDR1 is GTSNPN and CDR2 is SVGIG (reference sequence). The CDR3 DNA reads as TGTGCCTGGAGAGTTGGGAACTCTGGGGCCAACGTCCTGACTTTC. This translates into CAWRVGNSGANVLTF.

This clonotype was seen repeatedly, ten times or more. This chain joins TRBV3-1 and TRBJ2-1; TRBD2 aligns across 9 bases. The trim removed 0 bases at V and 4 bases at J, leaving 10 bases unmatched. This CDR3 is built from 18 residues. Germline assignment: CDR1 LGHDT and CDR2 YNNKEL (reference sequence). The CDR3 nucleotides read TGTGCCAGCAGCCAAGATGGCGTCGCGGGGGGGGGATACAATGAGCAGTTCTTC. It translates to CASSQDGVAGGGYNEQFF.

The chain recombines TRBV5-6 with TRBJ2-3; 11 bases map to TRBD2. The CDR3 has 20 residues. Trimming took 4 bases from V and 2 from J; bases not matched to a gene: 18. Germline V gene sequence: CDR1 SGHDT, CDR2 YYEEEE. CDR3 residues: CASSMRGFSGLADHTDTQYF. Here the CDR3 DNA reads TGTGCCAGCAGCATGAGGGGGTTTTCGGGACTAGCGGATCACACAGATACGCAGTATTTT.

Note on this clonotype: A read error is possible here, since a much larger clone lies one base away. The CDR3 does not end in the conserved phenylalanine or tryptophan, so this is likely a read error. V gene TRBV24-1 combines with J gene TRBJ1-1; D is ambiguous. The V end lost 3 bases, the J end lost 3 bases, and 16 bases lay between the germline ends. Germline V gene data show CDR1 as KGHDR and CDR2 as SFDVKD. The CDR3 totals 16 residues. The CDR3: CATSDTDSGPYTEAFL. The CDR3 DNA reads TGTGCCACCAGTGATACCGATTCGGGCCCCTACACTGAAGCTTTCCTT.

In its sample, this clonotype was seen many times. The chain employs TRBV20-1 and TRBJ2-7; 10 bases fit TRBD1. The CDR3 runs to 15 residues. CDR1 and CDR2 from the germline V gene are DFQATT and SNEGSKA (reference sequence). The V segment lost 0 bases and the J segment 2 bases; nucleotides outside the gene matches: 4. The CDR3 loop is CSAREGTGATYEQYF. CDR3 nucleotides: TGCAGTGCTAGAGAGGGGACAGGGGCGACCTACGAGCAGTACTTC.

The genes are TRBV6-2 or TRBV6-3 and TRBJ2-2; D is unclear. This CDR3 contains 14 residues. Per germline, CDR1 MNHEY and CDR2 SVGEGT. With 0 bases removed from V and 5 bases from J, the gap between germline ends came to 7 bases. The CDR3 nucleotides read TGTGCCAGCAGTTACTCATCCTATACCGGGGAGCTGTTTTTT. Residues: CASSYSSYTGELFF.

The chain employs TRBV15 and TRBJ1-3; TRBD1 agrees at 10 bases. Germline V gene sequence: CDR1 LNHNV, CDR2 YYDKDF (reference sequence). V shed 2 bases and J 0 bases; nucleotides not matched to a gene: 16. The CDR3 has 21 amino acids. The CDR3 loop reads CATSRTPGQGMFRSSGNTIYF. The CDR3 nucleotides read TGTGCCACCAGCAGAACTCCGGGACAGGGGATGTTTCGGAGCTCTGGAAACACCATATATTTT.

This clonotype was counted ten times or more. In nucleotides, the CDR3 is TGTGCCAGCAGTTTATCTGGGGAAGAGACCCAGTACTTC. This encodes CASSLSGEETQYF. This chain uses TRBV12-3 or TRBV12-4 with TRBJ2-5; no reliable D call. The CDR3 spans 13 residues. Trimming removed 2 bases from V and 3 bases from J, with 7 bases in between.